This is a list of T cell receptor beta chains from one sample in a study of response to subunit inactivated influenza vaccine. TCRdb fed the RT-PCR reads into MiXCR, producing one record per CDR3 protein. The sample lists 500,000 to 550,000 distinct CDR3 sequences; around 7.9% were seen once. This sample comprised PBMCs from blood, obtained around 25 months after vaccination. The origin of the receptors is a man between 50 and 69 years old who received an inactivated influenza vaccine. The CDR3 runs from the conserved cysteine through the conserved F or W. D genes are given only for firm matches. Rows may omit the clone size; those that give it use once, few, many or a size class.

v_gene: TRBV6-1
abundance: -
j_gene: TRBJ2-3
len: 14
d_gene: -
CDR3nt: TGTGCCAGCAGTCCCCGGAAGGGCACAGATACGCAGTATTTT
CDR3aa: CASSPRKGTDTQYF

v_gene: TRBV29-1
abundance: few
j_gene: TRBJ2-7
len: 13
d_gene: -
CDR3nt: TGCAGCGTGGCCGGGACCTCTGCCTACGAGCAGTACTTC
CDR3aa: CSVAGTSAYEQYF

v_gene: TRBV6-1
abundance: many
j_gene: TRBJ2-7
len: 14
d_gene: -
CDR3nt: TGTGCCAGCAGCCGAGAACAGGGCTCCTACGAGCAGTACTTC
CDR3aa: CASSREQGSYEQYF

v_gene: TRBV6-5
abundance: many
j_gene: TRBJ2-2
len: 12
d_gene: -
CDR3nt: TGTGCCAGCAGTTATCCGGCCGGGGAGCTGTTTTTT
CDR3aa: CASSYPAGELFF

v_gene: TRBV5-8
abundance: -
j_gene: TRBJ1-2
len: 16
d_gene: TRBD1
CDR3nt: TGTGCCAGCAGCTCGGAACTGGGACAGGCCTACTATGGCTACACCTTC
CDR3aa: CASSSELGQAYYGYTF

v_gene: TRBV29-1
abundance: many
j_gene: TRBJ2-5
len: 11
d_gene: TRBD1
CDR3nt: TGCAGCGTTAGAGGACAGGGGGCAATATACTTC
CDR3aa: CSVRGQGAIYF

v_gene: TRBV24-1
abundance: many
j_gene: TRBJ2-3
len: 14
d_gene: -
CDR3nt: TGTGCCACCAGTGAAGACCGGGTTCAAGATACGCAGTATTTT
CDR3aa: CATSEDRVQDTQYF

v_gene: TRBV20-1
abundance: -
j_gene: TRBJ2-5
len: 12
d_gene: TRBD2
CDR3nt: TGCAGTGCTAGCCGGGGGGGGGAGACCCAGTACTTC
CDR3aa: CSASRGGETQYF

v_gene: TRBV13
abundance: many
j_gene: TRBJ2-3
len: 17
d_gene: -
CDR3nt: TGTGCCAGCAGCCCTGGCCCCGGGACACCGGGCACAGATACGCAGTATTTT
CDR3aa: CASSPGPGTPGTDTQYF

v_gene: TRBV20-1
abundance: -
j_gene: TRBJ1-3
len: 15
d_gene: -
CDR3nt: TGCAGTGCTAGAGATTCCCTAACAGCTGGAAACACCATATATTTT
CDR3aa: CSARDSLTAGNTIYF

v_gene: TRBV12-3/TRBV12-4
abundance: -
j_gene: TRBJ2-1
len: 17
d_gene: TRBD1
CDR3nt: TGTGCCAGCAGCCCAAGTGTAGGCAGGGGGAGATTCGATGAGCAGTTCTTC
CDR3aa: CASSPSVGRGRFDEQFF

v_gene: TRBV3-1
abundance: many
j_gene: TRBJ2-1
len: 18
d_gene: TRBD1
CDR3nt: TGTGCCAGCAGCCAAGGCCGACTTAGACAGGGGGCCTACAATGAGCAGTTCTTC
CDR3aa: CASSQGRLRQGAYNEQFF

v_gene: TRBV10-3
abundance: -
j_gene: TRBJ2-7
len: 15
d_gene: TRBD1
CDR3nt: TGTGCCATCAGTGCAGGGACAGGGGGGACCTACGAGCAGTACTTC
CDR3aa: CAISAGTGGTYEQYF

v_gene: TRBV7-3
abundance: few
j_gene: TRBJ2-3
len: 13
d_gene: -
CDR3nt: TGTGCCTGCGCGCTAGCCGGCACAGATACGCAGTATTTT
CDR3aa: CACALAGTDTQYF

v_gene: TRBV11-2
abundance: few
j_gene: TRBJ2-5
len: 15
d_gene: -
CDR3nt: TGTGCCAGCACCAACGAGGCCGGTCCCCAAGAGACCCAGTACTTC
CDR3aa: CASTNEAGPQETQYF

v_gene: TRBV4-1
abundance: -
j_gene: TRBJ1-1
len: 14
d_gene: -
CDR3nt: TGCGCCAGCAGCCAAGATCTATTTTACACTGAAGCTTTCTTT
CDR3aa: CASSQDLFYTEAFF

v_gene: TRBV28
abundance: -
j_gene: TRBJ1-5
len: 14
d_gene: TRBD1
CDR3nt: TGTGCCAGCAGTTTAACTCAGGGGGACCAGCCCCAGCATTTT
CDR3aa: CASSLTQGDQPQHF

v_gene: TRBV15
abundance: many
j_gene: TRBJ1-5
len: 16
d_gene: TRBD1
CDR3nt: TGTGCCACCAGCAGGCGGGACAGGGGCCCTAATCAGCCCCAGCATTTT
CDR3aa: CATSRRDRGPNQPQHF

v_gene: TRBV15
abundance: -
j_gene: TRBJ1-1
len: 14
d_gene: -
CDR3nt: TGTGCCACCAGCAGAGTACGAGACAGCGATGAAGCTTTCTTT
CDR3aa: CATSRVRDSDEAFF